The 30 T cell receptor beta chains given below trace back to one sample, sequenced in a study of blood T cells in healthy people across ages. A second PCR of roughly 7 to 11 cycles used a sample-barcoded 5' primer and a J-beta primer mix. TCRdb reprocessed the 5' RACE reads via MiXCR and lists one record per CDR3 protein. The table shows some 760,000 distinct CDR3 sequences, with 20% to 25% occurring only once. The same sample was also used in a study of T cells of mothers and their children.

The sequenced sample consisted of blood. Receptors originate from a boy younger than 18 in good health.

This chain uses TRBV25-1 with TRBJ1-1, with D hard to call. The CDR3 length is 13 residues. V was clipped by 3 bases and J by 0 bases, with 5 bases between them. CDR1 and CDR2 from the germline V gene are MGHDK and SYGVNS. DNA for the CDR3: TGTGCCAGCAGTGATCAAATGAACACTGAAGCTTTCTTT. Protein: CASSDQMNTEAFF. Full variable domain (remainder filled in from reference TRBV25-1 and TRBJ1-1): EADIYQTPRYLVIGTGKKITLECSQTMGHDKMYWYQQDPGMELHLIHYSYGVNSTEKGDLSSESTVSRIRTEHFPLTLESARPSHTSQYLCASSDQMNTEAFFGQGTRLTVV.

The rearrangement joins TRBV29-1 to TRBJ2-2; D is unresolved. The CDR3 length is 14 residues. V was cut by 0 bases and J by 1 base, with 6 bases left in between. Germline assignment: CDR1 SQVTM and CDR2 ANQGSEA. This CDR3 reads CSVEDPGNTGELFF. CDR3 bases: TGCAGCGTTGAAGATCCGGGGAACACCGGGGAGCTGTTTTTT.

V is TRBV6-5 and J is TRBJ1-1; the match to TRBD1 covers 8 bases. J lost 4 bases, V lost 6 bases, and 4 bases had no gene match. Germline loops: CDR1 MNHEY, CDR2 SVGAGI. This CDR3 is 13 amino acids long. The CDR3 reads CASRKGTGTEAFF. The DNA for the CDR3 is TGTGCCAGCAGAAAGGGGACAGGCACTGAAGCTTTCTTT.

V usage is TRBV28 and J usage is TRBJ2-5; perhaps TRBD1 as D (6 bases). The CDR3 runs to 15 residues. CDR1 MDHEN and CDR2 SYDVKM come from the germline V gene. The V end was cut by 3 bases, the J end by 5 bases, with 16 bases between. CDR3 coding DNA: TGTGCCAGCAGTTTCGCACAGGGTAGGGAGGAGACCCAGTACTTC. Residues: CASSFAQGREETQYF.

The CDR3 loop is CASSQEEYSGNTIYF. The CDR3 nucleotides are TGTGCCAGCAGCCAGGAAGAATACTCTGGAAACACCATATATTTT. The chain links TRBV3-1 to TRBJ1-3; no clear D gene. This CDR3 comprises 15 residues. Trimming cost V 3 bases and J 0 bases, with 9 bases left between them. CDR1 and CDR2 from the germline V gene are LGHDT and YNNKEL (reference sequence).

The rearrangement uses TRBV21-1 and TRBJ2-3. TRBV21-1 is given as a pseudogene. The CDR3 sequence is 15 residues long. CDR3 nucleotides: TGTGCCAGCAGCAAAGCGGTGAACCCCACAGATACGCAGTATTTT. Its protein is CASSKAVNPTDTQYF.

The gene calls are TRBV6-5 and TRBJ2-1, with TRBD2 matching over 8 bases. The V gene end was trimmed by 4 bases and the J gene end by 1 base; junction bases not matched to a gene: 9. The length of the CDR3 is 17 residues. The germline gives CDR1 MNHEY, CDR2 SVGAGI. The CDR3 here is CASSSGGAILSYNEQFF. For the CDR3, the DNA is TGTGCCAGCAGTTCGGGAGGGGCCATCCTATCCTACAATGAGCAGTTCTTC.

CDR3 protein: CASGPLGGGSTDTQYF. The CDR3 coding sequence is TGCGCCAGCGGACCTCTTGGGGGCGGGAGCACAGATACGCAGTATTTT. V usage is TRBV5-1 and J usage is TRBJ2-3; TRBD1 might be the D (6 bases). V gave up 7 bases and J gave up 0 bases, with 18 bases separating them. This CDR3 is built from 16 residues. In germline, CDR1 is SGHRS, CDR2 YFSETQ.

This clonotype has only a few counts. The chain is built from TRBV5-5 and TRBJ2-3; D might be TRBD1 (6 bases). With 4 bases removed from V and 6 bases from J, the gap between germline ends came to 15 bases. Germline V lookup: CDR1 SGHKS, CDR2 YYEKEE (reference sequence). The CDR3 is 14 amino acids. The CDR3: CASSQGQLGDTQYF. CDR3 DNA: TGTGCCAGCAGCCAAGGACAGCTGGGGGATACGCAGTATTTT.

This clonotype was recorded a few times. This sequence joins TRBV6-6 and TRBJ1-5; 7 nucleotides match TRBD1. After removal of 2 bases from V and 2 bases from J, the junction contained 6 bases not matched to a gene. Germline V lookup: CDR1 MNHNY, CDR2 SVGAGI (reference sequence). The CDR3 has 16 amino acids. CDR3 sequence (DNA): TGTGCCAGCAGTTACCTAGGGGGCTGGGGCAATCAGCCCCAGCATTTT. It yields the protein CASSYLGGWGNQPQHF.

This clonotype was detected a few times. The genes are TRBV24-1 and TRBJ2-2; the match to TRBD2 covers 11 bases. The CDR3 is made up of 17 amino acids. CDR1 is KGHDR and CDR2 is SFDVKD in the germline V gene. V was pared by 3 bases and J by 5 bases, with 7 bases of the junction left unmatched. CDR3 sequence reads: CATSDTVAGGRTGELFF. The CDR3, as DNA: TGTGCCACCAGTGATACCGTAGCGGGAGGGCGGACCGGGGAGCTGTTTTTT.

The rearrangement links TRBV29-1 to TRBJ1-2, with a possible D match to TRBD1 (5 bases). This CDR3 comprises 11 residues. CDR1 is SQVTM and CDR2 is ANQGSEA in the germline V gene. V was shortened by 4 bases and J by 7 bases, with 10 bases between the two germline ends. For the CDR3, the DNA is TGCAGCGTTGTCCTCGGGGCTGGCTACACCTTC. It codes for CSVVLGAGYTF.

In this sample, this clonotype turned up a few times. The chain carries TRBV29-1 and TRBJ2-7, with 8 bases identical to TRBD2. This CDR3 contains 13 residues. CDR1 and CDR2 (germline): SQVTM, ANQGSEA. The trim removed 6 bases at V and 2 bases at J, leaving 6 bases unmatched. The CDR3 nucleotides are TGCAGCGTGGTAGCGGGATATCCCTACGAGCAGTACTTC. Translated: CSVVAGYPYEQYF.

This chain links TRBV6-2 or TRBV6-3 with TRBJ2-3, with 7 bases fitting TRBD2. Germline CDR1 is MNHEY and CDR2 is SVGEGT. V lost 0 bases and J lost 1; bases outside the gene matches: 4. The CDR3 is made up of 16 amino acids. CDR3 DNA: TGTGCCAGCAGTTACTCATGGCTAGCGGGCACAGATACGCAGTATTTT. Translation: CASSYSWLAGTDTQYF.

The chain uses TRBV7-3 and TRBJ1-2; 11 positions match TRBD1. The ends lost 8 bases at V and 7 bases at J; junction bases unmatched: 6. CDR3 length: 13 amino acids. The germline V gene has CDR1 SGHTA and CDR2 FQGTGA. For the CDR3, the DNA is TGTGCCAGCCGTGGACAGGGGGCTGGTGGCTACACCTTC. This encodes CASRGQGAGGYTF.

The rearrangement uses TRBV7-3 and TRBJ1-6; a weak D match, TRBD1 (5 bases). V was cut by 2 bases and J by 7 bases, with 15 bases left in between. The CDR3 totals 16 residues. Germline CDR1 reads SGHTA; CDR2 reads FQGTGA. DNA of the CDR3: TGTGCCAGCAGCTTACGGGCCGCAGGGAACAATTCACCCCTCCACTTT. This translates into CASSLRAAGNNSPLHF.

The chain has TRBV20-1 and TRBJ1-1, with a possible D match to TRBD1 (6 bases). The germline gives CDR1 DFQATT, CDR2 SNEGSKA (reference sequence). The V end lost 0 bases, the J end lost 5 bases, and 16 bases lay between the germline ends. CDR3 size: 15 residues. CDR3 in DNA: TGCAGTGCTAGAGATCCCGCGGACAGTTTGACTGAAGCTTTCTTT. Its translation is CSARDPADSLTEAFF.

The chain recombines TRBV5-8 with TRBJ2-7; D could derive from TRBD1 or TRBD2 (5 bases each). Germline assignment: CDR1 SGHTS and CDR2 YDEGEE. The CDR3 sequence is 15 residues long. V lost 4 bases and J 4 bases, leaving 18 bases between the germline ends. The CDR3 region has the DNA TGTGCCAGCAGCGTGACCAGGGAGTCCCCGTACGAGCAGTACTTC. Amino acids: CASSVTRESPYEQYF.

This rearrangement joins TRBV6-1 to TRBJ1-1; 11 positions match TRBD1. Unmatched junction bases numbered 10, after V lost 3 bases and J lost 7 bases. This CDR3 comprises 16 residues. CDR1 and CDR2 (germline): MNHNS, SASEGT. CDR3 nucleotide sequence: TGTGCCAGCAGTGATCCTGGACAGGGGGCTTTTGGTGAAGCTTTCTTT. Its protein is CASSDPGQGAFGEAFF.

This chain uses TRBV20-1 with TRBJ1-3, with 8 nucleotides matching TRBD1. After removal of 4 bases from V and 5 bases from J, the junction contained 10 bases not matched to a gene. CDR1 is DFQATT and CDR2 is SNEGSKA in the germline V gene (reference sequence). This CDR3 comprises 15 residues. The CDR3 DNA is TGCAGTGCTAACAACAGGGGGAATTTAAGAAACACCATATATTTT. It specifies CSANNRGNLRNTIYF.

Only a few counts were recorded for this clonotype. This chain connects TRBV16 to TRBJ1-5, with a possible D match to TRBD1 (6 bases). Trimming pared 0 bases from V and 2 bases from J, leaving 14 bases between. The germline CDR1 and CDR2 sequences are KGHSY and FQNENV. This CDR3 has 17 amino acids. The CDR3 DNA is TGTGCCAGCAGCCAATCGGGTGGGGGGGGCGGCAATCAGCCCCAGCATTTT. The encoded protein is CASSQSGGGGGNQPQHF.

V usage is TRBV20-1 and J usage is TRBJ2-5; D gene ambiguous. CDR1 and CDR2 (germline): DFQATT, SNEGSKA (reference sequence). The germline V and J ends were trimmed by 1 base and 2 bases, with 8 bases remaining between them. CDR3 length: 13 amino acids. The CDR3 DNA reads as TGCAGTGCTAGAGTAATAAGTCAAGAGACCCAGTACTTC. Its protein is CSARVISQETQYF.

Points on this clonotype: Given the absence of the conserved phenylalanine or tryptophan at the CDR3 end, a read error is likely. The chain employs TRBV7-2 and TRBJ2-7; possible D gene TRBD2, 6 bases. Between the trimmed V and J ends, which lost 1 base and 2 bases, there was a span of 9 bases. Germline V lookup: CDR1 SGHTA, CDR2 FQGNSA. There are 14 residues in the CDR3. As DNA, the CDR3 is TGTGCCAGCAGCTTAGAGGAGGGACCCTACGAGCAGTACCTC. Protein sequence: CASSLEEGPYEQYL.

Here the CDR3 DNA reads TGTGCCAGCAGTGACTGGGGTAGCTCCTACAATGAGCAGTTCTTC. This encodes CASSDWGSSYNEQFF. J is TRBJ2-1 and V is TRBV6-1; D unresolved. The CDR3 runs 15 residues. Germline assignment: CDR1 MNHNS and CDR2 SASEGT. Trimming pared 3 bases from V and 0 bases from J, leaving 9 bases between.

The chain combines TRBV7-2 with TRBJ2-5; 7 bases fit TRBD1. This CDR3 is built from 15 residues. The J segment lost 4 bases and the V segment lost 6 bases, leaving 11 bases of the junction unmatched. Germline CDR1 SGHTA, CDR2 FQGNSA. In nucleotides, the CDR3 is TGTGCCAGCAGTCAACAAGGGGGCTTTCGAGAGACCCAGTACTTC. It specifies CASSQQGGFRETQYF.

The chain recombines TRBV7-8 with TRBJ1-1; D is undetermined. V dropped 3 bases and J dropped 6 bases, with 14 bases sitting between them. In germline, CDR1 is SGHVS, CDR2 FQNEAQ. The CDR3 contains 14 residues. CDR3 sequence (DNA): TGTGCCAGCAGCTTGTCGGGCCAGTTCGCTGAAGCTTTCTTT. Amino acids: CASSLSGQFAEAFF.

This sequence joins TRBV9 and TRBJ2-2; no definite D call. Looked up from germline, CDR1 is SGDLS and CDR2 is YYNGEE. V gave up 3 bases and J gave up 0 bases, with 9 bases separating them. The CDR3 sequence is 15 residues long. The CDR3 loop reads CASSGTGTNTGELFF. The CDR3 DNA sequence: TGTGCCAGCAGCGGGACGGGCACGAACACCGGGGAGCTGTTTTTT.

The chain uses TRBV28 and TRBJ2-5; a possible D gene is TRBD2 (6 bases). CDR3 length equals 15 residues. Between the trimmed V and J ends, which lost 4 bases and 6 bases, there was a span of 18 bases. The germline gives CDR1 MDHEN, CDR2 SYDVKM. The CDR3 DNA follows: TGTGCCAGCAGTTCTATCACGGGAGCTTCACAGACCCAGTACTTC. It encodes CASSSITGASQTQYF.

This clonotype was observed a few times. The V call is TRBV29-1, the J call TRBJ1-1; 7 bases align to TRBD1. With V trimmed by 5 bases and J by 0 bases, 6 bases remained unmatched. Germline assignment: CDR1 SQVTM and CDR2 ANQGSEA. CDR3 size: 14 residues. For the CDR3, the DNA is TGCAGCGTTCTACAGGGGAGGATGAACACTGAAGCTTTCTTT. It yields the protein CSVLQGRMNTEAFF.

This clonotype was recorded a few times. The rearrangement links TRBV7-2 to TRBJ2-3; unclear D gene. This CDR3 is built from 13 residues. V lost 6 bases to trimming and J lost 0 bases, with 7 bases between them. Germline CDR1 is SGHTA and CDR2 is FQGNSA. CDR3 in amino acids: CASRFSSTDTQYF. In nucleotides, the CDR3 is TGTGCCAGCAGATTTAGTAGCACAGATACGCAGTATTTT.